In its sample, the clone carrying this T cell receptor beta chain was seen many times. Trimming took off 6 bases at V and 0 bases at J, with 6 bases between the two ends. There are 14 residues in the CDR3. Each CDR3 protein is one row after TCRdb ran MiXCR on the 5' RACE reads. The table includes about 46,000 distinct CDR3 sequences, 25% to 35% detected once. The sequence was obtained from a female donor with breast cancer. The source material was naive CD4+ T cells sorted from blood. Indicated subset: naive CD4+ T cells, CD4+CD45RA+CD25-. The chain links TRBV12-3 or TRBV12-4 to TRBJ2-6, with D unclear. The CDR3 bases are TGTGCCAGCAGGCCCAGCTCTGGGGCCAACGTCCTGACTTTC. Amino acid sequence: CASRPSSGANVLTF.